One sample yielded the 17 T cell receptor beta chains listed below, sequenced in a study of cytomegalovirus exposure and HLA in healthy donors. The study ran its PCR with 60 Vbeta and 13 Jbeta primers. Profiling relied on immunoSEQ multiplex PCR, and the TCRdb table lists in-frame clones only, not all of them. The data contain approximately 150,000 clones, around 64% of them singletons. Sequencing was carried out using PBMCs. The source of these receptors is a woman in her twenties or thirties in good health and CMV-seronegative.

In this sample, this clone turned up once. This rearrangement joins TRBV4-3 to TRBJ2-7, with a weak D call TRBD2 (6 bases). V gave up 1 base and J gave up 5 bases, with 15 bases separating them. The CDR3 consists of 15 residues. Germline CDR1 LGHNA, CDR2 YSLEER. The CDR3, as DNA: TGCGCCAGCAGCCAAGGGCGGTTTAGCGGCGACGAGCAGTACTTC. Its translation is CASSQGRFSGDEQYF.

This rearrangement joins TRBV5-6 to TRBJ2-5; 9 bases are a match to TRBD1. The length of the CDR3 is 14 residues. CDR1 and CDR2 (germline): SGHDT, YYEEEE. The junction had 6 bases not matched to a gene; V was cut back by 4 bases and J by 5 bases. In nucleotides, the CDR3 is TGTGCCAGCAGCCTACAGGGGGCGGGGGAGACCCAGTACTTC. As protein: CASSLQGAGETQYF.

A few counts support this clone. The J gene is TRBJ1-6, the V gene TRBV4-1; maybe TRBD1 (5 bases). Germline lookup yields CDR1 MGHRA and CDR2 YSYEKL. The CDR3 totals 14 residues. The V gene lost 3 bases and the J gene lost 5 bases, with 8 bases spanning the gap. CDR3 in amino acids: CASSQGLNNSPLHF. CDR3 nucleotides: TGCGCCAGCAGCCAGGGACTCAATAATTCACCCCTCCACTTT.

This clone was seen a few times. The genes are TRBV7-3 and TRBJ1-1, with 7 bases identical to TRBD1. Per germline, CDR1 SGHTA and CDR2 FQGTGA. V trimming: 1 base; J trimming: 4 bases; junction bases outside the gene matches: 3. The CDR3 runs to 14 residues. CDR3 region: CASSLNPGGTEAFF. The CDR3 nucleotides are TGTGCCAGCAGCTTAAATCCAGGGGGCACTGAAGCTTTCTTT.

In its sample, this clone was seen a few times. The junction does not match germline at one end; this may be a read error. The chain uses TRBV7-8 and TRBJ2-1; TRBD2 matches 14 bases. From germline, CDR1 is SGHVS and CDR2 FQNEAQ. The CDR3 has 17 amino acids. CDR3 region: CASSLAGTSGRAGEQFF. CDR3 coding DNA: TGTGCCAGCAGCCTAGCTGGGACTAGCGGGAGAGCAGGTGAGCAGTTCTTC.

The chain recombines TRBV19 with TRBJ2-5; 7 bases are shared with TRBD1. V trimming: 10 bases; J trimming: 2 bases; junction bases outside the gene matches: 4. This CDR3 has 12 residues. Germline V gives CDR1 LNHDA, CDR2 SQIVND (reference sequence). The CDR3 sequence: CATTGSQETQYF. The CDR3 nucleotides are TGTGCCACGACAGGGAGTCAAGAGACCCAGTACTTC.

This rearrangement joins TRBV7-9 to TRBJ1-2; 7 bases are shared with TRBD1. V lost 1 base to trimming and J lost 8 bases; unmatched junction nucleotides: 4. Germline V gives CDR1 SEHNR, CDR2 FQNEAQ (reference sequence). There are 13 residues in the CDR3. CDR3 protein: CASSLEGARGYTF. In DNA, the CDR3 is TGTGCCAGCAGCTTAGAGGGGGCGAGGGGCTACACCTTC.

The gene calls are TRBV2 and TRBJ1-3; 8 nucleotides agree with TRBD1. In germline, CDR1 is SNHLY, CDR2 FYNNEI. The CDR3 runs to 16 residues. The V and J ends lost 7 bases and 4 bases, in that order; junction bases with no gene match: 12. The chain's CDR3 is CASTGQDAVGGNTIYF. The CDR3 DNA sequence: TGTGCCAGCACGGGACAGGACGCAGTCGGGGGAAACACCATATATTTT.

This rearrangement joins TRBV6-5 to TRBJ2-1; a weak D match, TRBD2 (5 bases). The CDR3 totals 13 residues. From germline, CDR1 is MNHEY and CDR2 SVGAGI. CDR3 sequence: CARALKLEHEQFF. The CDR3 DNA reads TGTGCGAGGGCCCTCAAGTTAGAGCATGAGCAGTTCTTC.

The CDR3 region is CASSNPGTGDNEQFF. The CDR3 DNA reads as TGTGCCAGCAGCAACCCCGGGACAGGGGACAATGAGCAGTTCTTC. V and J are TRBV7-9 and TRBJ2-1; 10 bases line up with TRBD1. Per germline, CDR1 SEHNR and CDR2 FQNEAQ (reference sequence). V lost 5 bases to trimming and J lost 5 bases; unmatched junction nucleotides: 6. The CDR3 is 15 residues long.

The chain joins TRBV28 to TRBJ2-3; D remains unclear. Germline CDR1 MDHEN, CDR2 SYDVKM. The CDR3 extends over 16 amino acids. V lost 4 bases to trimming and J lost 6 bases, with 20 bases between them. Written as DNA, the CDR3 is TGTGCCAGCAGTTCCCCCGATTCGGGTAGCCTGGATACGCAGTATTTT. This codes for CASSSPDSGSLDTQYF.

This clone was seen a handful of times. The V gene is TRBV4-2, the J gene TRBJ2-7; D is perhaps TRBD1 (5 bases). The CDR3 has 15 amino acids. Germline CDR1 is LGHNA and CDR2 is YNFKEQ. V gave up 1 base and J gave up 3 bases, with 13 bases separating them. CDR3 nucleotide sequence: TGTGCCAGCAGCCAAGGGTGGGGCCAGCGCTACGAGCAGTACTTC. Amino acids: CASSQGWGQRYEQYF.

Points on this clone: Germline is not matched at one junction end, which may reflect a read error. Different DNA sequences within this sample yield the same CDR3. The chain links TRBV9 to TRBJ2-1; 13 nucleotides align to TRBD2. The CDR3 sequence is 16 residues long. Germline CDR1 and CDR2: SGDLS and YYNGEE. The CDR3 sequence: CASSGLAGGSYNEQFF. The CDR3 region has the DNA TGTGCCAGCAGCGGACTAGCGGGGGGCTCCTACAACGAGCAGTTCTTC.

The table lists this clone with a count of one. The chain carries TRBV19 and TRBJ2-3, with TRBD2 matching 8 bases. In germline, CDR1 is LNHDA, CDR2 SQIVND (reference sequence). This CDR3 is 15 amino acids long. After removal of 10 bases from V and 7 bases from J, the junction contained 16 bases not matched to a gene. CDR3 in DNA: TGTGCCACACAGTACCTCCGGGGGGGCAAGTATACGCAGTATTTT. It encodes CATQYLRGGKYTQYF.

In nucleotides, the CDR3 is TGTGCCAGTAGTTCCGCCCCCGGGACAGGTAGCAATCAGCCCCAGCATTTT. This gives the protein CASSSAPGTGSNQPQHF. The V call is TRBV19, the J call TRBJ1-5; 8 bases are shared with TRBD1. CDR1 and CDR2 from the germline V gene are LNHDA and SQIVND (reference sequence). J lost 0 bases, V lost 5 bases, and 9 bases had no gene match. The CDR3 runs to 17 residues.

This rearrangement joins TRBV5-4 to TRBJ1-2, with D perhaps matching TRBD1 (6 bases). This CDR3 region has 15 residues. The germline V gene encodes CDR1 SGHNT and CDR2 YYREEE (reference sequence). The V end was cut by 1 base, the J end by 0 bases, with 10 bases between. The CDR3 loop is CASSLFGTPNYGYTF. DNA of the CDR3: TGTGCCAGCAGCTTGTTTGGGACACCTAACTATGGCTACACCTTC.

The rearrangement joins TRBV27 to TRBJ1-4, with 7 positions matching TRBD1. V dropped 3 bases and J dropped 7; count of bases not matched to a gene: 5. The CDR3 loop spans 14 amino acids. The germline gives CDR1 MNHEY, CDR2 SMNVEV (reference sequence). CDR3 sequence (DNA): TGTGCCAGCAGTTTGTCAACAGGGGTTGAAAAACTGTTTTTT. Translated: CASSLSTGVEKLFF.